Reported below is one T cell receptor (beta chain). Its matching antigen is unknown. The data derive from a study of OX40 agonist ivuxolimab in advanced cancers. Study conclusions and caveats: Researchers did not determine the expanded peripheral T cells' antigen specificity.

The assay was immunoSEQ multiplex PCR, and TCRdb's table has in-frame clones only and misses some. The sample comprises approximately 90,000 clones, 91% of which are singletons, and roughly 8.7% rests with the top ten. The V gene's germline CDR1 is MNHEY and CDR2 SVGAGI. CDR3 size: 15 residues. The germline V and J ends were trimmed by 0 bases and 2 bases, with 8 bases remaining between them. V gene TRBV6-5 combines with J gene TRBJ1-3; D is uncertain. The source is an adult with an advanced solid tumor such as melanoma, head and neck, liver or kidney cancer. The sequencing here drew on CD4+ or CD8+ T cells sorted from blood, taken in a trial of the OX40 agonist ivuxolimab. The CDR3 DNA follows: TGTGCCAGCAGTTACTCGTACCCTGCTGGAAACACCATATATTTT. Translation: CASSYSYPAGNTIYF.